Below, one T cell receptor (beta chain) is given with its context. The data originate from a study of blood T cell repertoires in COVID-19. Study background: The samples span acute and convalescent COVID-19 from the United States, Italy and Spain. Sources were T cells, B-cell-depleted T cells, or PBMCs; the material itself was cDNA or gDNA.

Germline V gives CDR1 ENHRY, CDR2 SYGVKD. This CDR3 comprises 13 residues. V shed 7 bases and J 5 bases; nucleotides not matched to a gene: 7. Methods used by the authors: Amplifying reference gene primers gave estimates of nucleated cell counts. Some clones are missing from TCRdb's copy, which holds only in-frame ones; the method was immunoSEQ multiplex PCR. D and trimming were read from the DNA, whereas the V and J calls and clone size are those reported in that table. The table lists 300,000 to 350,000 clones, roughly 90% of them singletons. The Seattle patients, enrolled during active infection, were followed longitudinally.

The source of this sequence is a young woman with COVID-19, enrolled during active disease. The rearrangement uses TRBV10-3 and TRBJ2-5; TRBD2 matches at 7 bases. Sequencing was performed on peripheral blood. The CDR3, as DNA: TGTGCCATCACCCCGGGGGGAAGGGAGACCCAGTACTTC. It encodes CAITPGGRETQYF.